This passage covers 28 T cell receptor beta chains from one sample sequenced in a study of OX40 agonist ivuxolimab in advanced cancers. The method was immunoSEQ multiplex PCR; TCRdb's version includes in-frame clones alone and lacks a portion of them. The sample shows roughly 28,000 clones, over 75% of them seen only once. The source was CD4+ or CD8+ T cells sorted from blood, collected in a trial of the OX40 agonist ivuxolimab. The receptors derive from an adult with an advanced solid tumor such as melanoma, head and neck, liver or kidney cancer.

The CDR3 here is CASSPGTGTVDNYGYTF. The CDR3 DNA reads TGTGCCAGCAGCCCCGGGACAGGGACGGTTGATAACTATGGCTACACCTTC. V is TRBV5-5 and J is TRBJ1-2; 9 bases line up with TRBD1. CDR3 length equals 17 residues. The junction had 11 bases not matched to a gene; V was cut back by 4 bases and J by 1 base. The germline gives CDR1 SGHKS, CDR2 YYEKEE (reference sequence).

The CDR3, as DNA: TGTGCCAGCAGTTACGGCCGGGACTCCTACGAGCAGTACTTC. Protein product: CASSYGRDSYEQYF. The chain uses TRBV6-5 and TRBJ2-7, with D possibly being TRBD2 (5 bases). The germline gives CDR1 MNHEY, CDR2 SVGAGI. This CDR3 contains 14 residues. Trimming pared 2 bases from V and 0 bases from J, leaving 8 bases between.

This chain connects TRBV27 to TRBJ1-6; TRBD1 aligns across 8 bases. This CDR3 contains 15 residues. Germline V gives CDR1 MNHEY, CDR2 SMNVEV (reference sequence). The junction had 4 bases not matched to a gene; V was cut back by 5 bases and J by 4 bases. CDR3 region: CASSPGTGYNSPLHF. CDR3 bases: TGTGCCAGCAGTCCCGGGACAGGTTATAATTCACCCCTCCACTTT.

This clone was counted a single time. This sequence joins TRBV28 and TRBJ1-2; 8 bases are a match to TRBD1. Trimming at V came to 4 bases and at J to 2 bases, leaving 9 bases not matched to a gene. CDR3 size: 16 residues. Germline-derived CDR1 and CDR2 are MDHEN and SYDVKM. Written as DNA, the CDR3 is TGTGCCAGCAGTTCGAATAGCAGGGGGCTGAACTATGGCTACACCTTC. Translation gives CASSSNSRGLNYGYTF.

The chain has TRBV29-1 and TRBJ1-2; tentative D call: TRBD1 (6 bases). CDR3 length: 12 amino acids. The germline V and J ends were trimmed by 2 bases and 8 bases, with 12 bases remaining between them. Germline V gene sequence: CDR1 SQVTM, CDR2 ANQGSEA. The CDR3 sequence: CSVETGLSGYTF. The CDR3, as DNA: TGCAGCGTTGAAACAGGGCTATCCGGCTACACCTTC.

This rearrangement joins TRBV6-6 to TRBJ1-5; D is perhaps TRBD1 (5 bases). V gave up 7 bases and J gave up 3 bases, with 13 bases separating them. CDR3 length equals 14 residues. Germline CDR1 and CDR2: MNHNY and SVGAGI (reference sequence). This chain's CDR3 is CASTQRGPNQPQHF. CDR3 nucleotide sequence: TGTGCCAGCACTCAAAGGGGTCCCAATCAGCCCCAGCATTTT.

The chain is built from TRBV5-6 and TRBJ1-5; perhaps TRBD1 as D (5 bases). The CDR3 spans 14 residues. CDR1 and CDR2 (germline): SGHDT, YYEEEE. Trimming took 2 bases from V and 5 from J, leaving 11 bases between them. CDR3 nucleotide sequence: TGTGCCAGCAGCTTACGGGGCGGGTATCAGCCCCAGCATTTT. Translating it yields CASSLRGGYQPQHF.

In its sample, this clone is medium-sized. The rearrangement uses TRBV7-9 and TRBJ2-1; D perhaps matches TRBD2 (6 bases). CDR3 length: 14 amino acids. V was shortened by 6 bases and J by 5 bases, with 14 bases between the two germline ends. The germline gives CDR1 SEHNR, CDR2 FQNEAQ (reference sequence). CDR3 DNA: TGTGCCAGCAGACTAGCTCCTATAAACAATGAGCAGTTCTTC. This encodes CASRLAPINNEQFF.

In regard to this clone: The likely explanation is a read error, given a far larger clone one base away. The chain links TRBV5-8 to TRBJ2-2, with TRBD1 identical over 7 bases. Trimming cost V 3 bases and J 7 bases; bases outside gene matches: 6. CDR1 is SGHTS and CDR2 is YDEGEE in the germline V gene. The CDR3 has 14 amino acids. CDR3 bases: TGTGCCAGCAGCTCCGACAGGGCGGACGGGGAGCTGTTTTTT. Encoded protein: CASSSDRADGELFF.

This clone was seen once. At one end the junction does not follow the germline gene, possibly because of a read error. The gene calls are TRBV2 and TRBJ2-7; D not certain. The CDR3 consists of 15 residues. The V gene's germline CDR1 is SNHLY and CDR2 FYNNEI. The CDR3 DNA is TGTGCCAGCAGTGAATTTCCAGGCCTCTCCTACGGGCAGTACTTC. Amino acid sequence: CASSEFPGLSYGQYF.

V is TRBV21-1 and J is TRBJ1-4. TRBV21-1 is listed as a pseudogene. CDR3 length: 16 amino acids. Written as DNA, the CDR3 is TGTGCCAGCAGCAAAGAGGTTAGGGGCGGGGGTGAAAAACTGTTTTTT. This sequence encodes CASSKEVRGGGEKLFF.

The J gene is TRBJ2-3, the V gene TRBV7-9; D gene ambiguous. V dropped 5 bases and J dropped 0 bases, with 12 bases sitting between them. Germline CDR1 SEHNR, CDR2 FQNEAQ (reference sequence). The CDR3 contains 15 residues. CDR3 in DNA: TGTGCCAGCAGCCCAGACTTCTCGAGCACAGATACGCAGTATTTT. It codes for CASSPDFSSTDTQYF.

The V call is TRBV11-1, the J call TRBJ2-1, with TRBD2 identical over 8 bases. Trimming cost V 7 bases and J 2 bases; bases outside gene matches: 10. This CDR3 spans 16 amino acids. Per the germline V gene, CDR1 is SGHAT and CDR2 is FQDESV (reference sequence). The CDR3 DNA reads TGTGCCAGCAACCGGAAGCGGGAGTCAACCTACAATGAGCAGTTCTTC. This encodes CASNRKRESTYNEQFF.

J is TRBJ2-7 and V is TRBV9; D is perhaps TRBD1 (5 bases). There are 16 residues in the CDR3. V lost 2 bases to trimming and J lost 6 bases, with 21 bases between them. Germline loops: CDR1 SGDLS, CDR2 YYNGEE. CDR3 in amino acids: CASSVSGSIPSTEQYF. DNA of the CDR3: TGTGCCAGCAGCGTCTCAGGGTCAATCCCTTCTACCGAGCAGTACTTC.

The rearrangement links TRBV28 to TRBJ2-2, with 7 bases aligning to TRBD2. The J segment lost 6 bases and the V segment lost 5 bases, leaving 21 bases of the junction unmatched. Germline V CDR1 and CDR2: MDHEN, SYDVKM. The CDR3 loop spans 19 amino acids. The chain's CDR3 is CASSPPLVFSGLGSGELFF. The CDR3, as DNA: TGTGCCAGCAGTCCGCCTCTTGTGTTTAGCGGGTTGGGCTCCGGGGAGCTGTTTTTT.

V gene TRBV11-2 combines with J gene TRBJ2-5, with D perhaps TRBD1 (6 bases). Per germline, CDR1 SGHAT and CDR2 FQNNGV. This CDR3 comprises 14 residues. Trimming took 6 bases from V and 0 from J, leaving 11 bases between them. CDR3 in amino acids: CASRTTGYQETQYF. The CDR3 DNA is TGTGCCAGCAGAACCACAGGGTACCAAGAGACCCAGTACTTC.

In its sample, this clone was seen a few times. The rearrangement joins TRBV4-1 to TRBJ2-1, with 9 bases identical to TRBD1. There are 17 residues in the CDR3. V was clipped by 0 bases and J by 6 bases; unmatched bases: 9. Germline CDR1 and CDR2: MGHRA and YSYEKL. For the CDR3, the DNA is TGCGCCAGCAGCCAAGAAATACCGGGACAGGGAGTCAATGAGCAGTTCTTC. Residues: CASSQEIPGQGVNEQFF.

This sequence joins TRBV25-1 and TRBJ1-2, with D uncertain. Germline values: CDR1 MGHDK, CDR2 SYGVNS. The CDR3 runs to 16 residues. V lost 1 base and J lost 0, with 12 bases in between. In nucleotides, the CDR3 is TGTGCCAGCAGTGAATCTAGCCGGCCAGCTAACTATGGCTACACCTTC. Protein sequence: CASSESSRPANYGYTF.

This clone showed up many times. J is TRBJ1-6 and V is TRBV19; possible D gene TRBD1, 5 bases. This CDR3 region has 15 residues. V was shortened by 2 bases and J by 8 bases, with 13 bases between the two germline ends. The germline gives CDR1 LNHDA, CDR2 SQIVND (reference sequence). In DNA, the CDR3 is TGTGCCAGTAGTATAACCGGGGCAAGGGATTCACCCCTCCACTTT. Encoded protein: CASSITGARDSPLHF.

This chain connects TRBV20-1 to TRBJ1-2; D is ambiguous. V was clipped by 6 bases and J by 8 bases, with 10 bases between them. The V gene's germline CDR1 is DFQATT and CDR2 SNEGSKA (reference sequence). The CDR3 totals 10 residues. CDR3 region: CSARDGGYTF. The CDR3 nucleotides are TGCAGTGCCCGAGACGGGGGCTACACCTTC.

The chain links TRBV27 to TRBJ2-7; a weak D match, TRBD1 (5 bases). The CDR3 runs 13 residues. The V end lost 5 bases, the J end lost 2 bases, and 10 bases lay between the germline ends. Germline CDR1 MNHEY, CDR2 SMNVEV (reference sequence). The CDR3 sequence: CASSIRQTYEQYF. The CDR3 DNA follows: TGTGCCAGCAGTATAAGACAGACCTACGAGCAGTACTTC.

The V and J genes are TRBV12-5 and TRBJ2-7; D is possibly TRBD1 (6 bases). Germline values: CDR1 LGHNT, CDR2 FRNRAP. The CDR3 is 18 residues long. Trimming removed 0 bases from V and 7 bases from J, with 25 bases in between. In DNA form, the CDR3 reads TGTGCTAGTGGTTTGGTACTTGCAGGGGCGTCTGTATTGGTGGAGCAGTACTTC. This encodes CASGLVLAGASVLVEQYF. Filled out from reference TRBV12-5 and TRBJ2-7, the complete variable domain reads DARVTQTPRHKVTEMGQEVTMRCQPILGHNTVFWYRQTMMQGLELLAYFRNRAPLDDSGMPKDRFSAEMPDATLATLKIQPSEPRDSAVYFCASGLVLAGASVLVEQYFGPGTRLTVT.

The chain's CDR3 is CAWSWSGSPLHF. CDR3 DNA: TGTGCCTGGAGTTGGTCAGGTTCACCCCTCCACTTT. The chain carries TRBV30 and TRBJ1-6; D unclear. Germline V CDR1 and CDR2: GTSNPN, SVGIG (reference sequence). V was shortened by 2 bases and J by 9 bases, with 8 bases between the two germline ends. The CDR3 has 12 amino acids.

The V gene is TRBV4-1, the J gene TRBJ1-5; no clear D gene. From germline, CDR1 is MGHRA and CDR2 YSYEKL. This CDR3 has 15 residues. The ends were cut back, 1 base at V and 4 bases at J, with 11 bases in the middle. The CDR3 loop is CASSQVPGSNQPQHF. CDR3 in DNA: TGCGCCAGCAGCCAAGTTCCGGGGAGTAATCAGCCCCAGCATTTT.

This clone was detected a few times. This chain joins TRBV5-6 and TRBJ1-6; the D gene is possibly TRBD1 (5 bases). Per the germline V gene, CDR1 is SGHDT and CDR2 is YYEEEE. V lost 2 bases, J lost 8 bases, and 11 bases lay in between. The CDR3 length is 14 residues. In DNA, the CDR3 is TGTGCCAGCAGCTTCGGGGCCGGAGATTCACCCCTCCACTTT. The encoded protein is CASSFGAGDSPLHF.

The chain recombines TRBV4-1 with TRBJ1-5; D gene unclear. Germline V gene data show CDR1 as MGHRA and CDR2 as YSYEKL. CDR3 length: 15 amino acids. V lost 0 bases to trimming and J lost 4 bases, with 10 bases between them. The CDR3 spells CASSQDAGSNQPQHF. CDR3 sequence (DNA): TGCGCCAGCAGCCAAGATGCCGGTTCAAATCAGCCCCAGCATTTT.

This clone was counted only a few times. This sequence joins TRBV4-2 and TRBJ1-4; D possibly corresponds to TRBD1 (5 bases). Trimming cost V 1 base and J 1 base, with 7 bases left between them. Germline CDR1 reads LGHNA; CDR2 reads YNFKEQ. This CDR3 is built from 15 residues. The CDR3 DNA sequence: TGTGCCAGCAGCCAAGTAGGGGAAACTAATGAAAAACTGTTTTTT. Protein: CASSQVGETNEKLFF.

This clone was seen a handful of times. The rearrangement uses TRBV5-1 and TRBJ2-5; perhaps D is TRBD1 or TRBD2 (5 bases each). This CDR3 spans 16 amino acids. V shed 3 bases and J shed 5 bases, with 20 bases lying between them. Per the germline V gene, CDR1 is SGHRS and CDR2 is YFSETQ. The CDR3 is CASSWKIGATGETQYF. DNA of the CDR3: TGCGCCAGCAGCTGGAAAATAGGGGCGACGGGGGAGACCCAGTACTTC.